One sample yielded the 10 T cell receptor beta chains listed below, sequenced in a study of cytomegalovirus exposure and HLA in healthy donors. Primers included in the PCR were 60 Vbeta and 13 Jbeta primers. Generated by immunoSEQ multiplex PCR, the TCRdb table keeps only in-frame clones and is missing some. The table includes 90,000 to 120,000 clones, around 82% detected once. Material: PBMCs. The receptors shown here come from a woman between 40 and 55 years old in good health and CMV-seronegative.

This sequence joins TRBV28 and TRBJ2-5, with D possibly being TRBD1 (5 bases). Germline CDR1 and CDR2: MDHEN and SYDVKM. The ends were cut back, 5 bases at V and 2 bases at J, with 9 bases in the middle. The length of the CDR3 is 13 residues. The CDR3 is CASSRRQQETQYF. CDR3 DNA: TGTGCCAGCAGTAGAAGACAGCAAGAGACCCAGTACTTC. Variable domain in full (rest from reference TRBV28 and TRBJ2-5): DVKVTQSSRYLVKRTGEKVFLECVQDMDHENMFWYRQDPGLGLRLIYFSYDVKMKEKGDIPEGYSVSREKKERFSLILESASTNQTSMYLCASSRRQQETQYFGPGTRLLVL.

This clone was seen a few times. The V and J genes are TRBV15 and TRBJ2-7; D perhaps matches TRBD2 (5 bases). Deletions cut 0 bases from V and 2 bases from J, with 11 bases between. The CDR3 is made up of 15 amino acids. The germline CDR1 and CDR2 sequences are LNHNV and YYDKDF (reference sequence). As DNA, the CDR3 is TGTGCCACCAGCAGAGAGATTAACGGGGCCTACGAGCAGTACTTC. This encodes CATSREINGAYEQYF.

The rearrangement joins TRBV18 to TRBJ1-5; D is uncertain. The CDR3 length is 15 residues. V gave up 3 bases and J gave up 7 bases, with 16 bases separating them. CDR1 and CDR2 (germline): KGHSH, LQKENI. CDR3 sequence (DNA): TGTGCCAGCTCACCCGAGGGTCTGGGTGGACAGCCCCAGCATTTT. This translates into CASSPEGLGGQPQHF.

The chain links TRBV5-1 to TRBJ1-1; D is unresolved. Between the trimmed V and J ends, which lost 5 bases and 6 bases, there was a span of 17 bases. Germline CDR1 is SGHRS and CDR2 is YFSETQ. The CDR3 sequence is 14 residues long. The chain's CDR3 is CASRVPSVLAEAFF. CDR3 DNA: TGCGCCAGCAGGGTACCTTCTGTTTTAGCTGAAGCTTTCTTT.

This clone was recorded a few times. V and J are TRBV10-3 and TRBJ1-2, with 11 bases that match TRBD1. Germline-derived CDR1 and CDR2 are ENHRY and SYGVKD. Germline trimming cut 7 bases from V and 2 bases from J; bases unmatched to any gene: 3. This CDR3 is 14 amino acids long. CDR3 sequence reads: CAITRTGGNYGYTF. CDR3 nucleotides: TGTGCCATCACAAGGACAGGGGGCAACTATGGCTACACCTTC.

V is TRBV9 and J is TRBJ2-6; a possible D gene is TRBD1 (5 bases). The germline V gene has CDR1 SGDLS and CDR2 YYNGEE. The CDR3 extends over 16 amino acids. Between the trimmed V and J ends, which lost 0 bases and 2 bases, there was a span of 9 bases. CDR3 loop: CASSVAWGAGANVLTF. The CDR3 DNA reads TGTGCCAGCAGCGTAGCTTGGGGCGCTGGGGCCAACGTCCTGACTTTC.

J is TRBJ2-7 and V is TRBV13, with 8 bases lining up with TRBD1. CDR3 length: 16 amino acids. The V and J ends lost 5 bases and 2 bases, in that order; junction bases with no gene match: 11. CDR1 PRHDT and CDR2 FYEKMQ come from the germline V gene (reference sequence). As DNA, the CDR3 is TGTGCCAGCAGCGATGCCCCGGACAGGGAAGCCTACGAGCAGTACTTC. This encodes CASSDAPDREAYEQYF.

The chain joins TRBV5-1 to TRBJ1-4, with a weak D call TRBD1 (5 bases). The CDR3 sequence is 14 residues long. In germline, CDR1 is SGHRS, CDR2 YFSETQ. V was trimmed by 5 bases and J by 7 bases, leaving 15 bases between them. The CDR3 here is CASRVRGPGEKLFF. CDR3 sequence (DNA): TGCGCCAGCAGAGTAAGGGGCCCTGGTGAAAAACTGTTTTTT.

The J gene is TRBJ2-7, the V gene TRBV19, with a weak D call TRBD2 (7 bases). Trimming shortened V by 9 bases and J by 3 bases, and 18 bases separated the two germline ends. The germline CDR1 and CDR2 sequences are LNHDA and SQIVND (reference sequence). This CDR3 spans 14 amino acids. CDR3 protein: CASSRGGAHYEQYF. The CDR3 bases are TGTGCCAGCTCCCGAGGGGGGGCTCACTACGAGCAGTACTTC.

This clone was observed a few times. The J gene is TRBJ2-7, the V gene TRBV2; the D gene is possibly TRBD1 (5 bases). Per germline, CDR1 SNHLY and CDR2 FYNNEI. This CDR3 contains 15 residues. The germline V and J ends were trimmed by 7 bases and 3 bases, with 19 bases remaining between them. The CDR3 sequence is CASNHPQGRDYEQYF. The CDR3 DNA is TGTGCCAGCAACCACCCCCAGGGCAGGGACTACGAGCAGTACTTC.